This T cell receptor (beta chain) was sequenced during a study of blood T cell repertoires in COVID-19. Study context: Donors in the United States, Italy and Spain gave samples during acute or convalescent COVID-19. T cells, B-cell-depleted T cells, or PBMCs supplied cDNA or gDNA.

Germline loops: CDR1 GTSNPN, CDR2 SVGIG (reference sequence). Unmatched junction bases numbered 12, after V lost 2 bases and J lost 3 bases. CDR3 length: 16 residues. In the authors' workflow: Reference gene primer amplification in the assay estimated nucleated cell counts. TCRdb's copy holds only in-frame clones and misses some; the assay was immunoSEQ multiplex PCR. V, J and clone size reflect that table, while D and trimming were determined from the DNA. The repertoire consists of fewer than 300,000 clones, with around 83% occurring once and the leading ten covering about 5.7%. The sequenced sample was peripheral blood. The clonotype comes from an elderly man with acute or convalescent COVID-19. The chain combines TRBV30 with TRBJ2-5; 7 nucleotides match TRBD2. CDR3 DNA sequence: TGTGCCTGGAGTCCGGGTTCACTAGCGTTAAAAGAGACCCAGTACTTC. Protein: CAWSPGSLALKETQYF.